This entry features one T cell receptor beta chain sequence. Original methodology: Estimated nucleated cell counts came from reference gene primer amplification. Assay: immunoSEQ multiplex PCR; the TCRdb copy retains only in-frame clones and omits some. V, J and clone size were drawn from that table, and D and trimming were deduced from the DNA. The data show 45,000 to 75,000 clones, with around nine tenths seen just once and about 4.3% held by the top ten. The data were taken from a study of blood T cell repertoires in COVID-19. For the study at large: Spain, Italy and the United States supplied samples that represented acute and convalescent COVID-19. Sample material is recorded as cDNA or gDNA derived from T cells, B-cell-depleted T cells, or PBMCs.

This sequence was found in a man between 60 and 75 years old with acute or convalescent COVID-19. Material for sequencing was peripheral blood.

The CDR3 region is CASSPDLALYNEQFF. The CDR3 DNA reads TGTGCCAGCAGCCCTGACCTAGCGCTATACAATGAGCAGTTCTTC. The gene calls are TRBV28 and TRBJ2-1, with a possible D match to TRBD2 (6 bases). Trimming removed 6 bases at V and 4 bases at J, with 16 bases between. Germline V CDR1 and CDR2: MDHEN, SYDVKM. The CDR3 length is 15 residues.